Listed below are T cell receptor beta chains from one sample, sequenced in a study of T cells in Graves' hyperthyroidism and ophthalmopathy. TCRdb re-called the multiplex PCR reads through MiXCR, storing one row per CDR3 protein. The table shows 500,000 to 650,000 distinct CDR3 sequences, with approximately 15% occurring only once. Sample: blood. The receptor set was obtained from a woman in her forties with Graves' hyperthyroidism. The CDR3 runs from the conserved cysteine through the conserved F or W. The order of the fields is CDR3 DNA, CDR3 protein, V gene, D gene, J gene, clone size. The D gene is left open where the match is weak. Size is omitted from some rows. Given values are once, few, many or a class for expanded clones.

TGTGCCAGCAGCATGACTAGCGGGAACTACAATGAGCAGTTCTTC	CASSMTSGNYNEQFF	TRBV9	TRBD2	TRBJ2-1	NA
TGTGCCAGCAGTTACCCCGGGACAGGAGAGACCCAGTACTTC	CASSYPGTGETQYF	TRBV28	TRBD1	TRBJ2-5	many
TGTGCCAGCAGGGACCTATTAAAGAGCAATGAGCAGTTCTTC	CASRDLLKSNEQFF	TRBV6-1	NA	TRBJ2-1	many
TGTGCCAGCAGTTTCGGTGGAGGTGCCTACGAGCAGTACTTC	CASSFGGGAYEQYF	TRBV27	NA	TRBJ2-7	many
TGCAGTGCTAGAGATCCCGGTAGCGGAGGCTCCTACAATGAGCAGTTCTTC	CSARDPGSGGSYNEQFF	TRBV20-1	NA	TRBJ2-1	many
TGTGCCAGCAGCGCCCGACTAGCGGGTTCAGAGACCCAGTACTTC	CASSARLAGSETQYF	TRBV5-6	TRBD2	TRBJ2-5	NA
TGTGCCAGCAGCGTAGAGTCTAGCGGGAGCCATGAGCAGTTCTTC	CASSVESSGSHEQFF	TRBV9	TRBD2	TRBJ2-1	NA
TGTGCCACCGGGACAGGGGTAACCGGGGAGCTGTTTTTT	CATGTGVTGELFF	TRBV6-1	TRBD1	TRBJ2-2	many
TGTGCCAGCAGAACAGGGTTAGCAGATACGCAGTATTTT	CASRTGLADTQYF	TRBV6-1	NA	TRBJ2-3	NA
TGTGCCAGCAGCTTCCCGACTAGCGGGACCGTAGCCACAGATACGCAGTATTTT	CASSFPTSGTVATDTQYF	TRBV11-1	TRBD2	TRBJ2-3	few
TGTGCCAGCAGCTTAGTGTACGGACAGGGGTCCTACGAGCAGTACTTC	CASSLVYGQGSYEQYF	TRBV7-2	TRBD1	TRBJ2-7	many
TGTGCCAGCAGCACCCCCCCTGGAGCGCAGTATTTT	CASSTPPGAQYF	TRBV9	NA	TRBJ2-3	NA
TGTGCCAGTAGTCCGACTCGTTTAGCCCACGAGCAGTACTTC	CASSPTRLAHEQYF	TRBV19	NA	TRBJ2-7	NA
TGTGCCAGTAATGAGGGCGGAACAGATACGCAGTATTTT	CASNEGGTDTQYF	TRBV12-3/TRBV12-4	NA	TRBJ2-3	many
TGTGCCAGCAGCTTGGATCCAATTGCCCCTTCCCCCTACGAGCAGTACTTC	CASSLDPIAPSPYEQYF	TRBV5-8	NA	TRBJ2-7	many
TGTGCCAGCAGCCAATCCGGGAGCGGAGGTGGGGACCAAGAGACCCAGTACTTC	CASSQSGSGGGDQETQYF	TRBV4-2	NA	TRBJ2-5	many
TGTGCCAGCAGCCAGAGTCGGGACAGTATCTACGAGCAGTACTTC	CASSQSRDSIYEQYF	TRBV3-1	TRBD1	TRBJ2-7	NA
TGCAGTGCTAGAAGTGGAGTAGCGGGAAACTCCTACGAGCAGTACTTC	CSARSGVAGNSYEQYF	TRBV20-1	TRBD2	TRBJ2-7	many
TGTGCCAGCAGCATGCCATGGACCCTAGCCAAAAACATTCAGTACTTC	CASSMPWTLAKNIQYF	TRBV28	NA	TRBJ2-4	many
TGCAGTGCTAGATCGAACAGGGGGCAAAGAGTGACCCAGTACTTC	CSARSNRGQRVTQYF	TRBV20-1	TRBD1	TRBJ2-5	many
TGCAGCGTTGTCTCGGGAGGCAATGATCAGTTCTTC	CSVVSGGNDQFF	TRBV29-1	TRBD2	TRBJ2-1	once
TGTGCCACCAGCAGAGAGCCGTCCTACGAGCAGTACTTC	CATSREPSYEQYF	TRBV15	NA	TRBJ2-7	many
TGTGCCAGCAGACCTACAGGAGGCCCCACAGATACGCAGTATTTT	CASRPTGGPTDTQYF	TRBV6-1	NA	TRBJ2-3	few
TGTGCCAGCAGTGAATCGGCTAACGGGTTCTATGGCTACACCTTC	CASSESANGFYGYTF	TRBV2	NA	TRBJ1-2	many
TGTGCCAGCAGCCCCCTGGGACAGGGGATGATAGGGGAGCAGTTCTTC	CASSPLGQGMIGEQFF	TRBV7-9	TRBD1	TRBJ2-1	few
TGTGCCAGCAGCCCGGCCGGGACTAGCGGGAGCCGGACTACCTCCGGAGAGCAGTTCTTC	CASSPAGTSGSRTTSGEQFF	TRBV7-2	TRBD2	TRBJ2-1	once
TGTGCCTGGAGAGGGGGGAACCAAAACATTCAGTACTTC	CAWRGGNQNIQYF	TRBV30	NA	TRBJ2-4	many